The clone carrying this T cell receptor beta chain was detected only a few times. Its specificity is not known. TCRdb analysed the reads with MiXCR anew, one entry per CDR3 protein. The sample has hundreds of thousands of distinct CDR3 sequences, approximately 30% seen once. The data were taken from a study of T cell repertoires in cytomegalovirus infection. About the study: Both CMV infection and a matching HLA type were indicated by public TCR beta signatures. General observations from the study: Cumulated frequencies of public TCR beta families served to identify carriers of CMV plus the relevant HLA.

Trimming took off 0 bases at V and 3 bases at J, with 8 bases between the two ends. The CDR3 is 14 amino acids. The germline CDR1 and CDR2 sequences are SGDLS and YYNGEE. The V and J genes are TRBV9 and TRBJ2-3; D unresolved. The sequence derives from a human donor in good health (CMV status not recorded). Some clones in this sample may be carry-over from other donors' samples. This sample comprised cultured CD8+ T cells from PBMCs, obtained from culture after CMV antigen stimulation. DNA for the CDR3: TGTGCCAGCAGCGTAGCATTAAGGACAGATACGCAGTATTTT. Residues: CASSVALRTDTQYF.